These 20 T cell receptor beta chains came from one sample sequenced in a study of spatial heterogeneity in lung cancer. The study's findings and limits: Counts that tracked tumor mutation counts were those of expanded intratumoral alpha and beta TCRs.

Time point here: sample taken at primary tumor resection. TCRdb re-analysed the 5' RACE reads in MiXCR, keeping a single row per CDR3 protein. The data contain about 14,000 distinct CDR3 sequences, about 4% of them seen just once; the ten biggest clones take up approximately 8%. Which antigens these TCRs recognize remains unknown. Material: lung tumor tissue, obtained at surgery. The receptors here all came from a male donor with early-stage non-small cell lung cancer.

This clonotype was seen repeatedly, ten times or more. V and J are TRBV19 and TRBJ1-5, with D possibly TRBD1 on 5 matching bases. This CDR3 has 15 residues. V was trimmed by 3 bases and J by 5 bases, leaving 14 bases between them. Germline V gene data show CDR1 as LNHDA and CDR2 as SQIVND (reference sequence). The CDR3 nucleotides are TGTGCCAGTAGTATGGTGACAGAGGGGTATCAGCCCCAGCATTTT. Protein sequence: CASSMVTEGYQPQHF.

This clonotype is termed medium-sized. The V call is TRBV2, the J call TRBJ1-5, with D possibly matching TRBD1 (5 bases). The germline V and J ends were trimmed by 5 bases and 1 base, with 18 bases remaining between them. This CDR3 has 17 amino acids. CDR1 and CDR2 from the germline V gene are SNHLY and FYNNEI. In nucleotides, the CDR3 is TGTGCCAGCAGTACTCCCCAGGGAATCGGGAGCAATCAGCCCCAGCATTTT. It is translated as CASSTPQGIGSNQPQHF. The complete variable domain, with remaining parts taken from reference TRBV2 and TRBJ1-5, reads EPEVTQTPSHQVTQMGQEVILRCVPISNHLYFYWYRQILGQKVEFLVSFYNNEISEKSEIFDDQFSVERPDGSNFTLKIRSTKLEDSAMYFCASSTPQGIGSNQPQHFGDGTRLSIL.

This clonotype was counted many times. The chain joins TRBV7-9 to TRBJ1-1; the match to TRBD1 covers 10 bases. Germline CDR1 reads SEHNR; CDR2 reads FQNEAQ (reference sequence). The CDR3 has 15 amino acids. V shed 4 bases, J shed 6 bases, and the junction held 8 bases outside the gene matches. CDR3 in DNA: TGTGCCAGCAGCTCCTACGACAGGGGGCGGGCTGAAGCTTTCTTT. Translation gives CASSSYDRGRAEAFF.

This clonotype was counted at least ten times. The chain combines TRBV20-1 with TRBJ2-1; D assignment may be TRBD1 or TRBD2 (5 bases each). With 7 bases removed from V and 2 bases from J, the gap between germline ends came to 15 bases. The CDR3 is 14 amino acids. From germline, CDR1 is DFQATT and CDR2 SNEGSKA (reference sequence). Here the CDR3 reads CSGTIGTAYNEQFF. CDR3 DNA sequence: TGCAGTGGCACTATCGGGACGGCCTACAATGAGCAGTTCTTC.

This clonotype counts as medium-sized (0.01 to 0.1%). This chain connects TRBV5-1 to TRBJ1-2; no clear D gene. Deletions cut 0 bases from V and 3 bases from J, with 6 bases between. This CDR3 spans 13 amino acids. Germline lookup yields CDR1 SGHRS and CDR2 YFSETQ. The CDR3 nucleotides read TGCGCCAGCAGCTTGGAAGGCTACTATGGCTACACCTTC. Amino acids: CASSLEGYYGYTF.

This clonotype has a count of ten or more. This chain connects TRBV15 to TRBJ2-3; unclear D gene. Germline V gene lookup returns CDR1 LNHNV and CDR2 YYDKDF (reference sequence). Trimming shortened V by 0 bases and J by 5 bases, and 9 bases separated the two germline ends. The CDR3 contains 14 residues. CDR3 amino acids: CATSREYRRDTQYF. The CDR3 nucleotides read TGTGCCACCAGCAGAGAATATAGGAGAGATACGCAGTATTTT.

This clonotype occurred a few times. It may be a read error: a sequence one base away is much more abundant. The chain carries TRBV19 and TRBJ1-1; D gene unclear. V lost 7 bases and J lost 1, with 7 bases in between. The CDR3 is 12 amino acids. The germline V gene encodes CDR1 LNHDA and CDR2 SQIVND (reference sequence). The CDR3: CASKGWNTEAFF. As DNA, the CDR3 is TGTGCCAGTAAGGGTTGGAACACTGAAGCTTTCTTT.

This clonotype was seen ten or more times. The chain employs TRBV11-2 and TRBJ1-4; 8 bases are a match to TRBD1. Trimming removed 1 base from V and 5 bases from J; junction bases left unmatched: 15. The V gene's germline CDR1 is SGHAT and CDR2 FQNNGV. This CDR3 is 19 amino acids long. The CDR3 reads CASSLGFGSGGAGNEKLFF. The CDR3 DNA sequence: TGTGCCAGCAGCTTAGGATTTGGTTCAGGGGGCGCGGGGAATGAAAAACTGTTTTTT.

J is TRBJ1-1 and V is TRBV20-1; D gene uncertain. Germline lookup yields CDR1 DFQATT and CDR2 SNEGSKA (reference sequence). V was pared by 0 bases and J by 3 bases, with 14 bases between. The CDR3 is made up of 15 amino acids. DNA for the CDR3: TGCAGTGCTAGAGAGGGCTACCGCTGGGACACTGAAGCTTTCTTT. It codes for CSAREGYRWDTEAFF.

The table lists this clonotype with many counts. This chain joins TRBV11-2 and TRBJ1-2, with 7 bases fitting TRBD1. Germline CDR1 and CDR2: SGHAT and FQNNGV. There are 14 residues in the CDR3. The V segment lost 5 bases and the J segment 2 bases; nucleotides outside the gene matches: 5. In DNA, the CDR3 is TGTGCCAGCAGCAGAGGGGGCGGAAACTATGGCTACACCTTC. This sequence encodes CASSRGGGNYGYTF.

The table lists this clonotype with a few counts. This may come from a read error, since a much larger clone is one base off. The chain uses TRBV29-1 and TRBJ2-7, with 8 bases fitting TRBD2. The V and J ends lost 4 bases and 5 bases, in that order; junction bases with no gene match: 10. CDR1 is SQVTM and CDR2 is ANQGSEA in the germline V gene. The length of the CDR3 is 14 residues. CDR3 coding DNA: TGCAGCGTTGGGAACGGACGAGCGGGAGACGAGCAGTACTTC. Its translation: CSVGNGRAGDEQYF.

A few counts support this clonotype. The chain links TRBV3-1 to TRBJ2-2, with D possibly TRBD1 on 5 matching bases. The CDR3 totals 15 residues. V lost 4 bases to trimming and J lost 2 bases, with 11 bases between them. From germline, CDR1 is LGHDT and CDR2 YNNKEL (reference sequence). This CDR3 is CASSLGDRNTGELFF. CDR3 in DNA: TGTGCCAGCAGCCTGGGCGACAGAAACACCGGGGAGCTGTTTTTT.

This clonotype came up many times. J is TRBJ2-1 and V is TRBV7-2; D gene unclear. The CDR3 is made up of 15 amino acids. CDR1 and CDR2 from the germline V gene are SGHTA and FQGNSA. V was shortened by 0 bases and J by 9 bases, with 15 bases between the two germline ends. Here the CDR3 DNA reads TGTGCCAGCAGCTTAGCGCAACACCTCCAGAGTGAGCAGTTCTTC. Translation gives CASSLAQHLQSEQFF.

This clonotype has ten or more counts. The chain uses TRBV12-3 or TRBV12-4 and TRBJ2-3, with 10 bases aligning to TRBD2. Trimming took 4 bases from V and 3 from J; bases not matched to a gene: 4. The CDR3 spans 15 residues. The CDR3 DNA reads TGTGCCAGCAGTTCAGAGACTAGCGGGACAGATACGCAGTATTTT. Amino acid sequence: CASSSETSGTDTQYF.

This clonotype was observed at least ten times. V gene TRBV5-1 combines with J gene TRBJ2-5; 11 positions agree with TRBD2. Germline V gene lookup returns CDR1 SGHRS and CDR2 YFSETQ. This CDR3 has 15 amino acids. J was trimmed by 1 base and V by 4 bases; bases with no gene match: 3. The CDR3 region is CASSPGTSGQETQYF. CDR3 nucleotide sequence: TGCGCCAGCAGCCCAGGGACTAGCGGCCAAGAGACCCAGTACTTC.

This sequence joins TRBV20-1 and TRBJ2-7; D uncertain. Germline CDR1 is DFQATT and CDR2 is SNEGSKA (reference sequence). Deletions cut 0 bases from V and 7 bases from J, with 16 bases between. The CDR3 extends over 14 amino acids. Here the CDR3 reads CSARDQNGVREQYF. The CDR3, as DNA: TGCAGTGCTAGAGATCAGAACGGTGTGCGGGAGCAGTACTTC.

This clonotype was seen at least ten times. The chain recombines TRBV20-1 with TRBJ2-3; 11 bases map to TRBD2. Trimming at V came to 3 bases and at J to 5 bases, leaving 7 bases not matched to a gene. The CDR3 has 15 amino acids. Germline values: CDR1 DFQATT, CDR2 SNEGSKA (reference sequence). The DNA of the CDR3 is TGCAGTGCTAGTCGCACTAGCGGGAGAGGAGATACGCAGTATTTT. This encodes CSASRTSGRGDTQYF.

This clonotype has a count of ten or more. The chain combines TRBV4-3 with TRBJ1-2; D gene ambiguous. Trimming removed 1 base from V and 8 bases from J, with 11 bases in between. CDR1 LGHNA and CDR2 YSLEER come from the germline V gene. CDR3 length: 13 residues. The CDR3 is CASSQAGGRGYTF. DNA of the CDR3: TGCGCCAGCAGCCAAGCGGGAGGAAGGGGCTACACCTTC.

At least ten counts were recorded for this clonotype. CDR3 loop: CASSYLPSGGSTDTQYF. CDR3 coding DNA: TGTGCCAGCAGTTACTTACCCAGCGGGGGGAGCACAGATACGCAGTATTTT. The rearrangement uses TRBV6-2 or TRBV6-3 and TRBJ2-3; 9 bases are shared with TRBD2. CDR1 and CDR2 (germline): MNHEY, SVGEGT. The V and J ends lost 1 base and 0 bases, in that order; junction bases with no gene match: 5. The CDR3 spans 17 residues.

This clonotype was seen ten or more times. This chain connects TRBV20-1 to TRBJ2-1, with TRBD2 matching over 8 bases. The CDR3 is made up of 14 amino acids. Germline assignment: CDR1 DFQATT and CDR2 SNEGSKA (reference sequence). V lost 2 bases and J lost 8; bases outside the gene matches: 8. The CDR3 sequence is CSARRTGGGDEQFF. The CDR3 DNA follows: TGCAGTGCTAGAAGAACGGGGGGGGGCGATGAGCAGTTCTTC.